What follows describes a single T cell receptor (beta chain). TCRdb redid the calling of the RACE reads with MiXCR, one entry per CDR3 protein. The data show more than 30,000 distinct CDR3 sequences, 5.5% to 8% seen once. The source of the sample is a study of human T cells and chemical hapten exposure. Whole-study context: Researchers reported sensitizing an approximately 2 cm by approximately 2 cm upper inner arm skin site with 2% DPC.

The time point here: patch test 1, 2 weeks after DPC sensitization. Treatment here: therapeutic diphenylcyclopropenone sensitization with weekly scalp DPC. The template was total RNA from unfractionated whole blood. In every case, blood was obtained before the patch test was applied. Each donor was an alopecia patient between 18 and 70 years of age who qualified for DPC. The specimen was whole blood, collected in connection with sensitization to the hapten diphenylcyclopropenone (DPC). The sequence came from a woman in her twenties or thirties with alopecia areata. Some clones in this sample may be carry-over from other donors' samples.

The CDR3 here is CASSVDGNLSPLHF. CDR3 in DNA: TGTGCCAGCAGCGTAGACGGAAATCTATCACCCCTCCACTTT. The V call is TRBV9, the J call TRBJ1-6; unclear D gene. Germline V CDR1 and CDR2: SGDLS, YYNGEE. The CDR3 is 14 amino acids. Trimming took off 0 bases at V and 10 bases at J, with 11 bases between the two ends.